This T cell receptor (beta chain) was sequenced during a study of regulatory T cells in long-lasting Graves disease. Time point indicated: newly diagnosed GD, antithyroid drugs for less than 3 months. The TCR library used RNA extracted from PBMCs. CDR1 and CDR2 from the germline V gene are SGHVS and FQNEAQ. This CDR3 comprises 15 residues. J gave up 1 base and V 4 bases, and 6 bases lay outside the gene matches. This clonotype has at least ten counts. Combining iRepertoire HTBI primers with Arm-PCR of CDR3 regions, the authors built TCR beta libraries. TCRdb independently ran MiXCR on the multiplex PCR reads; one entry per CDR3 protein. Seen here are roughly 530,000 distinct CDR3 sequences, about 16% observed once, and the top ten hold 25%. The sample was also linked to a second study, of T cells in Graves' hyperthyroidism and ophthalmopathy.

The V and J genes are TRBV7-8 and TRBJ1-1; 7 positions match TRBD1. The sequence came from a woman aged 35-60 years with Graves disease. Specimen: peripheral blood mononuclear cells (PBMCs), collected at new diagnosis, from a patient treated with antithyroid drugs. CDR3 DNA: TGTGCCAGCAGCTCCCGTACAGGGGAGAACACTGAAGCTTTCTTT. Its translation is CASSSRTGENTEAFF. The whole variable domain, remainder taken from reference TRBV7-8 and TRBJ1-1, is GAGVSQSPRYKVAKRGQDVALRCDPISGHVSLFWYQQALGQGPEFLTYFQNEAQLDKSGLPSDRFFAERPEGSVSTLKIQRTQQEDSAVYLCASSSRTGENTEAFFGQGTRLTVV.